This T cell receptor (beta chain) stems from a study of PD-L1 blockade in urothelial cancer. Study-wide context: Enrolled patients had been treated previously with 0 to 3 chemotherapy regimens. The researchers analyzed blood 3 weeks (second dose) and 6 weeks after treatment start. Across blood samples, T cells had a median count of approximately 130,000.

V lost 2 bases to trimming and J lost 0 bases, with 11 bases between them. The germline CDR1 and CDR2 sequences are SEHNR and FQNEAQ (reference sequence). This CDR3 has 15 residues. Noted time point: pretreatment peripheral blood. PCRs each included synthetic TCR analog templates spiked in. TCRdb's copy holds only in-frame clones and misses some; the assay was immunoSEQ multiplex PCR. The sample lists 70,000 to 75,000 clones, 85% to 90% occurring once. The receptor was isolated from a man between 65 and 80 years old with urothelial cancer. Sequenced here: PBMCs, sampled around atezolizumab (anti-PD-L1) treatment. J is TRBJ2-7 and V is TRBV7-9, with a possible D match to TRBD1 (6 bases). The CDR3 DNA reads as TGTGCCAGCAGCTTACAGGGGCCCACCTCCTACGAGCAGTACTTC. Protein sequence: CASSLQGPTSYEQYF.